These T cell receptor beta chains were read from a single sample in a study of CDR3 diversity in severe acne. TCRdb processed the PCR reads anew with MiXCR; each CDR3 protein has one entry. The sample yields tens of thousands of distinct CDR3 sequences, 45% to 65% seen once. Sequenced input: blood. These receptors were obtained from a male donor in good health, without acne. Each CDR3 is given with its conserved first and last residue. The order of the fields is J gene, V gene, D gene, CDR3 protein. D genes are given only for firm matches.

J: TRBJ1-1; V: TRBV24-1; D: .; CDR3: CATSDPWNTEAFF
J: TRBJ2-7; V: TRBV7-9; D: TRBD1; CDR3: CASSWDRDRGYEQYF
J: TRBJ1-5; V: TRBV2; D: .; CDR3: CASSEARGQPQHF
J: TRBJ2-7; V: TRBV3-1; D: .; CDR3: CASSQDPGTSYEQYF
J: TRBJ1-1; V: TRBV29-1; D: TRBD1; CDR3: CSGAQGTYTEAFF
J: TRBJ2-1; V: TRBV24-1; D: TRBD2; CDR3: CTTSPDSGANNEQFF
J: TRBJ2-7; V: TRBV10-3; D: .; CDR3: CAISGLRERNEQYF
J: TRBJ2-1; V: TRBV12-3/TRBV12-4; D: TRBD2; CDR3: CASSSGTKSYNEQFF
J: TRBJ2-3; V: TRBV9; D: .; CDR3: CASSVGPTSTDTQYF
J: TRBJ2-7; V: TRBV7-9; D: .; CDR3: CASSLAVQNSYEQYF
J: TRBJ2-7; V: TRBV10-1; D: .; CDR3: CASSSQGLGEQYF
J: TRBJ2-7; V: TRBV5-4; D: TRBD2; CDR3: CASRGGSYEQYF
J: TRBJ2-3; V: TRBV7-6; D: .; CDR3: CASSPYADTQYF
J: TRBJ2-7; V: TRBV7-2; D: .; CDR3: CASSWDTYEQYF
J: TRBJ1-5; V: TRBV2; D: TRBD1; CDR3: CASRLPQGAGNQPQHF
J: TRBJ1-4; V: TRBV27; D: .; CDR3: CATGKGNSEKLFF
J: TRBJ2-2; V: TRBV7-7; D: .; CDR3: CASSLVGSGELFF
J: TRBJ2-3; V: TRBV29-1; D: .; CDR3: CSVATGTQYF
J: TRBJ2-1; V: TRBV18; D: TRBD1; CDR3: CASSPRDRGGDEQFF
J: TRBJ2-5; V: TRBV12-3/TRBV12-4; D: .; CDR3: CASSIPAEETQYF
J: TRBJ1-2; V: TRBV29-1; D: .; CDR3: CSVDSGDGYTF
J: TRBJ2-7; V: TRBV7-9; D: .; CDR3: CASSLVRGTYEQYF
J: TRBJ1-2; V: TRBV19; D: .; CDR3: CASSIAGDMYGYTF
J: TRBJ2-2; V: TRBV3-1; D: .; CDR3: CASSQGGGETGELFF
J: TRBJ2-5; V: TRBV7-3; D: .; CDR3: CASSMQGEAQYF
J: TRBJ2-7; V: TRBV29-1; D: TRBD2; CDR3: CSVVTSGGAYEQYF